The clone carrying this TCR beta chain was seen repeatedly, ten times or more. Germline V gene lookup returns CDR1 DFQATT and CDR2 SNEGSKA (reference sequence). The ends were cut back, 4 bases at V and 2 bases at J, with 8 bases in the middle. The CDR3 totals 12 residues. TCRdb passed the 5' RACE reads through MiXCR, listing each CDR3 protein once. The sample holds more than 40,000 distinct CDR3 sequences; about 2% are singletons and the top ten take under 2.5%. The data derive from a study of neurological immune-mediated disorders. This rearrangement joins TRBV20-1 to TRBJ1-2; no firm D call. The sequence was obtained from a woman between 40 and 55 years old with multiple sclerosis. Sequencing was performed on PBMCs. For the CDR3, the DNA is TGCAGTGCTATGGTCAGAAACTATGGCTACACCTTC. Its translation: CSAMVRNYGYTF.